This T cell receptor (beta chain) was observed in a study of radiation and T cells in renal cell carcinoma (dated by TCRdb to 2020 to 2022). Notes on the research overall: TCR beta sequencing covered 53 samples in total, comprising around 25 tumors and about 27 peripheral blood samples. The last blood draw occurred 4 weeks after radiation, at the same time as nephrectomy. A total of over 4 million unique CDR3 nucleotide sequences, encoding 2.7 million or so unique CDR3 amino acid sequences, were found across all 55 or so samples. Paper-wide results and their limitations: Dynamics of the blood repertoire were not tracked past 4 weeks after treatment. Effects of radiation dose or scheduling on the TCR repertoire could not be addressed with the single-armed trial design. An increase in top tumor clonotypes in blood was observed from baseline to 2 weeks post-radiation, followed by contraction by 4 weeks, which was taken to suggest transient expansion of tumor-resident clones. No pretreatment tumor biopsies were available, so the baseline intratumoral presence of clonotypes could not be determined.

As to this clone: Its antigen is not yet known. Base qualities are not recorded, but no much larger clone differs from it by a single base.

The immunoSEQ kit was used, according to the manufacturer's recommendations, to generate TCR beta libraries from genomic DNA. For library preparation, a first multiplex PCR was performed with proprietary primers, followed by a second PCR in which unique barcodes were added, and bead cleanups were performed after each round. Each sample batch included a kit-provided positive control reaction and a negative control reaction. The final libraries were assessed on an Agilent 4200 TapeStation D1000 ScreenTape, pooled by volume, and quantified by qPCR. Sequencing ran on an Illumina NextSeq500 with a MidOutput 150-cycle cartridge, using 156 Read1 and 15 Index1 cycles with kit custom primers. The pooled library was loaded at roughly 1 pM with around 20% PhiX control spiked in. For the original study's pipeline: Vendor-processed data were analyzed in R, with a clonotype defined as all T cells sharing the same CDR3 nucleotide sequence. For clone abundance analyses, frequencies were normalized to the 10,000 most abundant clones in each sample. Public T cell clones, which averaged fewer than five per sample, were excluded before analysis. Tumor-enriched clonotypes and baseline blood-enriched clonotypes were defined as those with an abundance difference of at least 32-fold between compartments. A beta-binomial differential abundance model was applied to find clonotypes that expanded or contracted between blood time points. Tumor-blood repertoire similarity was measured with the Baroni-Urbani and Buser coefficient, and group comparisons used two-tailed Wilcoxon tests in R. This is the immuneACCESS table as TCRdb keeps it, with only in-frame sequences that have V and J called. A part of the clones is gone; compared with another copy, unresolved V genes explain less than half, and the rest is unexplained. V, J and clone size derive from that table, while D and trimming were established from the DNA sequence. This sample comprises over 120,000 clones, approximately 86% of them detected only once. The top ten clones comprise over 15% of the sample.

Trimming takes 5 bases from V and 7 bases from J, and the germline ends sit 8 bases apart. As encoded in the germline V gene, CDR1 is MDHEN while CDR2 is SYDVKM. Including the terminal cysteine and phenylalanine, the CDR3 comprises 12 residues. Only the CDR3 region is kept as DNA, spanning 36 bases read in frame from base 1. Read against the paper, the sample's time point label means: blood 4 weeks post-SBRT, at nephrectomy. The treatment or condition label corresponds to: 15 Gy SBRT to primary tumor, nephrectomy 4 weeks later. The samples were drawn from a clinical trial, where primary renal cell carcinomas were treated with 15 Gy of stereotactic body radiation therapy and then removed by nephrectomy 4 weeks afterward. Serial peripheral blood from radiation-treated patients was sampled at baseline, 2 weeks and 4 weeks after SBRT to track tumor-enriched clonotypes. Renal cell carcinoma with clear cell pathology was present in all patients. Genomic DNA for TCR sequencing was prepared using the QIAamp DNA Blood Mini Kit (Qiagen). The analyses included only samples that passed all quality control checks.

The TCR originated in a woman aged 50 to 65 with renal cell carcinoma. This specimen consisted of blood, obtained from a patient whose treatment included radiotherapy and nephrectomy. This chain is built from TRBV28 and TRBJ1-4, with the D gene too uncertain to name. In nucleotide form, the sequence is TGTGCCAGCAGTGCGAACAGTGAAAAACTGTTTTTT. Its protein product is CASSANSEKLFF. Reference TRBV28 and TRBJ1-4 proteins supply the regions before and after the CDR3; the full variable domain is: DVKVTQSSRYLVKRTGEKVFLECVQDMDHENMFWYRQDPGLGLRLIYFSYDVKMKEKGDIPEGYSVSREKKERFSLILESASTNQTSMYLCASSANSEKLFFGSGTQLSVL.